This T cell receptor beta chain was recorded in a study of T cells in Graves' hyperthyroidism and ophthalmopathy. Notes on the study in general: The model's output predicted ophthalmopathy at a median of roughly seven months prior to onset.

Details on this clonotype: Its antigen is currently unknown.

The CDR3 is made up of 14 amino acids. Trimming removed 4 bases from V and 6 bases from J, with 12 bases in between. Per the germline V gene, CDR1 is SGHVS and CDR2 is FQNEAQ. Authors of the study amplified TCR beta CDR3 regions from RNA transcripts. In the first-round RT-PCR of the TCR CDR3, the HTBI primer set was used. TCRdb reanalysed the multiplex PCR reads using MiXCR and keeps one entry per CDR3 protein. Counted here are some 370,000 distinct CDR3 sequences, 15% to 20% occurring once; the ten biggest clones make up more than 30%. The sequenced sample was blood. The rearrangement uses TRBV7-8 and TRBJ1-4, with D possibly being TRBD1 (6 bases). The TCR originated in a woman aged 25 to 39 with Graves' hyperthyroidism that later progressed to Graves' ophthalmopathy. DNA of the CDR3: TGTGCCAGCAGCTCAGGGGCTGGTGATGAAAAACTGTTTTTT. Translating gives CASSSGAGDEKLFF.